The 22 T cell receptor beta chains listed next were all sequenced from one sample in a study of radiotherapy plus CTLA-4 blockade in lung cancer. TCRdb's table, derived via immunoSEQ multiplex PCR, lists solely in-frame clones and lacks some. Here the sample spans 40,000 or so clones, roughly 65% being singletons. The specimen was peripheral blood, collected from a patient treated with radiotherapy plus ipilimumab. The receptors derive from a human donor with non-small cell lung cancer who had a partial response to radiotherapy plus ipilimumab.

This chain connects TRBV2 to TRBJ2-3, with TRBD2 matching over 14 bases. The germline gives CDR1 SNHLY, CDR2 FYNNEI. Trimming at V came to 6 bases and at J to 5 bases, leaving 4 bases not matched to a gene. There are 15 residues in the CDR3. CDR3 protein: CASSGTSGGGDTQYF. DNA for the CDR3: TGTGCCAGCAGCGGGACTAGCGGGGGTGGAGATACGCAGTATTTT.

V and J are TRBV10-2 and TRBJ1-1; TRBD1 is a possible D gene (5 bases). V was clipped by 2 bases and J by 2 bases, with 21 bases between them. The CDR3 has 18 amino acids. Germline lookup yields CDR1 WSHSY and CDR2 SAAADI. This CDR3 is CASSEPDGTFGGNTEAFF. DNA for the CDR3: TGCGCCAGCAGTGAGCCCGACGGGACTTTCGGGGGAAACACTGAAGCTTTCTTT.

The CDR3 region has the DNA TGTGCCAGTGGAGGACAGGGCTCCACCGGGGAGCTGTTTTTT. Its translation: CASGGQGSTGELFF. The chain is built from TRBV19 and TRBJ2-2, with 8 bases fitting TRBD1. The CDR3 is 14 amino acids. The V gene's germline CDR1 is LNHDA and CDR2 SQIVND (reference sequence). The V gene end was trimmed by 8 bases and the J gene end by 4 bases; junction bases not matched to a gene: 6.

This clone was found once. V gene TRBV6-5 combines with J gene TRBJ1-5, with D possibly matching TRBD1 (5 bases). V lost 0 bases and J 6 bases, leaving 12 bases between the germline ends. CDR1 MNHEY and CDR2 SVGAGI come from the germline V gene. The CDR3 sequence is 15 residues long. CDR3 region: CASSYSAGESQPQHF. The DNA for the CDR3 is TGTGCCAGCAGTTACTCGGCGGGGGAGTCTCAGCCCCAGCATTTT.

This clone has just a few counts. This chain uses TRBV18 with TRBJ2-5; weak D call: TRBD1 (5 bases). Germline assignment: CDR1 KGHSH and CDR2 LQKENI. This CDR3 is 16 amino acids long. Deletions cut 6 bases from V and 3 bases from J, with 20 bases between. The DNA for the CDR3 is TGTGCCAGCTCCGCCTGGCAGGGCAGGAGAGAAGAGACCCAGTACTTC. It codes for CASSAWQGRREETQYF.

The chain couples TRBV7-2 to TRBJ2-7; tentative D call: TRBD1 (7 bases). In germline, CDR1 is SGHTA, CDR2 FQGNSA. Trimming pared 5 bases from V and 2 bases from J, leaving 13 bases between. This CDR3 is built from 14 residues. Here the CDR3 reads CASSTGDFPYEQYF. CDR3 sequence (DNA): TGTGCCAGCAGCACAGGGGACTTTCCCTACGAGCAGTACTTC.

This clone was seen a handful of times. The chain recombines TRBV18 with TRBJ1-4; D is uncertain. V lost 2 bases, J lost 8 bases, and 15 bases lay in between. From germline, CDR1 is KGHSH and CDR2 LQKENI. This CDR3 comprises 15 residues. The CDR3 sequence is CASSPFNGVGEKLFF. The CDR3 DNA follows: TGTGCCAGCTCACCATTTAACGGGGTAGGCGAAAAACTGTTTTTT.

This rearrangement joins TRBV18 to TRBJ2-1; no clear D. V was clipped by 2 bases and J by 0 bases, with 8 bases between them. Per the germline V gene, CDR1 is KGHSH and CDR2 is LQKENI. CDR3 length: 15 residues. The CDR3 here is CASSPSPSSYNEQFF. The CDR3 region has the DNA TGTGCCAGCTCACCATCCCCGAGCTCCTACAATGAGCAGTTCTTC.

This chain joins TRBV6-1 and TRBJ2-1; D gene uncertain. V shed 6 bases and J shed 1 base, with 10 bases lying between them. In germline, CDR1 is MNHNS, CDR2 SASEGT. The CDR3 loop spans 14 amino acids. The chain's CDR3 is CASRGAWSYNEQFF. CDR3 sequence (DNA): TGTGCCAGCAGGGGCGCTTGGTCCTACAATGAGCAGTTCTTC.

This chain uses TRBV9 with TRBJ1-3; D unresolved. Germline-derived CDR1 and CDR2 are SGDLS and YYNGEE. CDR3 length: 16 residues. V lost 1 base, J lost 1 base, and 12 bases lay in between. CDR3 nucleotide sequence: TGTGCCAGCAGCGTAACCGATGGGCATTCTGGAAACACCATATATTTT. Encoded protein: CASSVTDGHSGNTIYF.

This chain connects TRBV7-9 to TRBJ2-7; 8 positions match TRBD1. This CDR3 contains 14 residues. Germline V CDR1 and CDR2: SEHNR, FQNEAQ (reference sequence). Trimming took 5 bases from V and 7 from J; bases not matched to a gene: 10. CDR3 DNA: TGTGCCAGCAGCCGGGGACAGGTTAACGAGGAGCAGTACTTC. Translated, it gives CASSRGQVNEEQYF.

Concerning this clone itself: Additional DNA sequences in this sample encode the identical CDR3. CDR3 bases: TGTGCCAGCAGCATTGACAGGGGCTCCTACAATGAGCAGTTCTTC. Protein product: CASSIDRGSYNEQFF. The rearrangement joins TRBV7-9 to TRBJ2-1, with 8 bases matching TRBD1. With V trimmed by 5 bases and J by 0 bases, 3 bases remained unmatched. The CDR3 covers 15 residues. Germline-derived CDR1 and CDR2 are SEHNR and FQNEAQ (reference sequence).

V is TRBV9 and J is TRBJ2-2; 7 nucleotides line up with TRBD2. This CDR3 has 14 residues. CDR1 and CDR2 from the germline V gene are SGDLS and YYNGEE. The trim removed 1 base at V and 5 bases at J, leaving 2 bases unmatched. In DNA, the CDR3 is TGTGCCAGCAGCGTACAGGGAGGGACCGGGGAGCTGTTTTTT. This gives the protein CASSVQGGTGELFF.

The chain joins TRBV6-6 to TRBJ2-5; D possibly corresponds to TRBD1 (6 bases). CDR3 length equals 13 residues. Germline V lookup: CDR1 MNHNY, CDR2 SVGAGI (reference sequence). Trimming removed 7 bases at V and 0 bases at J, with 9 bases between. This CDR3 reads CASIRDNQETQYF. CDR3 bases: TGTGCCAGCATCCGGGACAACCAAGAGACCCAGTACTTC.

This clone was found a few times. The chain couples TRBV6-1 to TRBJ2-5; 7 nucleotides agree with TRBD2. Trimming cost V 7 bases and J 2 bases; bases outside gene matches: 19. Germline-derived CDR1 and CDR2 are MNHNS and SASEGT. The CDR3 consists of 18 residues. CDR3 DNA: TGTGCCAGCAATGACGGCCTCGGGGGAGCGGGGAGGCAAGAGACCCAGTACTTC. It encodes CASNDGLGGAGRQETQYF.

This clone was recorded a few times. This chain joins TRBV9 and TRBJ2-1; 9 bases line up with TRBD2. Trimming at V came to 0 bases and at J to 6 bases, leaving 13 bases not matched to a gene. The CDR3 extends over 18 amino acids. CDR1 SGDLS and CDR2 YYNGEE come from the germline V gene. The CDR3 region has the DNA TGTGCCAGCAGCGTAGTAGGGACCTCTAGCGGGAATTTCAATGAGCAGTTCTTC. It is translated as CASSVVGTSSGNFNEQFF. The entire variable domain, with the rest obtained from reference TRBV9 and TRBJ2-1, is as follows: DSGVTQTPKHLITATGQRVTLRCSPRSGDLSVYWYQQSLDQGLQFLIQYYNGEERAKGNILERFSAQQFPDLHSELNLSSLELGDSALYFCASSVVGTSSGNFNEQFFGPGTRLTVL.

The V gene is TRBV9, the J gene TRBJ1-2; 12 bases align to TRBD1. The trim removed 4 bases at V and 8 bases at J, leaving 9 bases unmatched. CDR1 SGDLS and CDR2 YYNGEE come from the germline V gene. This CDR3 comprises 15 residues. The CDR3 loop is CASSHPGQGAGGYTF. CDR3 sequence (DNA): TGTGCCAGCAGCCACCCGGGACAGGGGGCTGGGGGCTACACCTTC. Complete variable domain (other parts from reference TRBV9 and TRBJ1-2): DSGVTQTPKHLITATGQRVTLRCSPRSGDLSVYWYQQSLDQGLQFLIQYYNGEERAKGNILERFSAQQFPDLHSELNLSSLELGDSALYFCASSHPGQGAGGYTFGSGTRLTVV.

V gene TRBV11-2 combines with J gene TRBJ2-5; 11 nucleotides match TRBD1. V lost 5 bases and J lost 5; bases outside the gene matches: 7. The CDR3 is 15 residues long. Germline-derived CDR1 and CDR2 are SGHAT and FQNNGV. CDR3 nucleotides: TGTGCCAGCAGCGTGGACAGGGGGCTAGGGGAGACCCAGTACTTC. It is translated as CASSVDRGLGETQYF.

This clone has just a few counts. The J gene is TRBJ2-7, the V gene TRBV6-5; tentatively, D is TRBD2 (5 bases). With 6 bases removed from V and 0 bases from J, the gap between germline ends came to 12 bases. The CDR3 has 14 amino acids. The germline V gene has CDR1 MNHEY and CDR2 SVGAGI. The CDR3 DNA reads TGTGCCAGCAGGGTAGGACTGAGCTCCTACGAGCAGTACTTC. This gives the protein CASRVGLSSYEQYF.

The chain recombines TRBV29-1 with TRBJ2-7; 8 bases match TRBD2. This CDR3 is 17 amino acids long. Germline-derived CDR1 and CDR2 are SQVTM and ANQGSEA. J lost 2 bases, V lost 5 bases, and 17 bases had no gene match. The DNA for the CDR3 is TGCAGCGTTCAACTAGCGGAACCTTCAAAAAATCCCTACGAGCAGTACTTC. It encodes CSVQLAEPSKNPYEQYF.

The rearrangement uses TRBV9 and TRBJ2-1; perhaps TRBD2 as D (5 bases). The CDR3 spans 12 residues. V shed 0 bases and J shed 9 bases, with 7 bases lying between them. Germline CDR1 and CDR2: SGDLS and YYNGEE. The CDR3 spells CASSVGGIEQFF. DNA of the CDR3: TGTGCCAGCAGCGTAGGAGGGATTGAGCAGTTCTTC. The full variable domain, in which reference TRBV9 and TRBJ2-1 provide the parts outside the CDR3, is DSGVTQTPKHLITATGQRVTLRCSPRSGDLSVYWYQQSLDQGLQFLIQYYNGEERAKGNILERFSAQQFPDLHSELNLSSLELGDSALYFCASSVGGIEQFFGPGTRLTVL.

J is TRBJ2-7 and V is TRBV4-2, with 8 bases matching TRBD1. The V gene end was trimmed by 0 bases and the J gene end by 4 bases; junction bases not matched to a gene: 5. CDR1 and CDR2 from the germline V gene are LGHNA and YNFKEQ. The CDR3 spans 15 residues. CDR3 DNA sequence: TGTGCCAGCAGCCAAGAACGGACAGGGATGTACGAGCAGTACTTC. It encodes CASSQERTGMYEQYF.